The text below deals with one T cell receptor beta chain. Its specificity is unknown. This specimen comes from a study of CD8 T cells in ankylosing spondylitis. Study-wide findings and caveats: Characteristic, it appeared, of ankylosing spondylitis blood was a TCR beta motif of eight highly homologous variants.

The V gene end was trimmed by 5 bases and the J gene end by 7 bases; junction bases not matched to a gene: 11. The CDR3 is 15 residues long. The V gene's germline CDR1 is LGHDT and CDR2 YNNKEL (reference sequence). MiXCR was run by TCRdb on the 5' RACE reads, yielding one entry per CDR3 protein. The table has about 390,000 distinct CDR3 sequences, approximately 20% seen once; the top ten hold approximately 15%. The TCR comes from a male donor with ankylosing spondylitis. This chain connects TRBV3-1 to TRBJ2-1; 7 bases match TRBD1. Material: blood, either unsorted or a sorted T cell fraction (not recorded which). In DNA form, the CDR3 reads TGTGCCAGCAGCTACACAGGGGTGCCGCGGAATGAGCAGTTCTTC. It codes for CASSYTGVPRNEQFF.